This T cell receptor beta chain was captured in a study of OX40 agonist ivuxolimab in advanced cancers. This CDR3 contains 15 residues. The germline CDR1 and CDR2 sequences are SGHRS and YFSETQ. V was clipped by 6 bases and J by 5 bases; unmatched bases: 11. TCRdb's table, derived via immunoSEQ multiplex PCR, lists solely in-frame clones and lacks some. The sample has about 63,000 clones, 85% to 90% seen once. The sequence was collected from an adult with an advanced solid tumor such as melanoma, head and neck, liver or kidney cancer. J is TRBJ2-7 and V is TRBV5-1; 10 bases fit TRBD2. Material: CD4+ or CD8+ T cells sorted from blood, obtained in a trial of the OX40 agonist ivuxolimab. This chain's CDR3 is CASTRLASGGDEQYF. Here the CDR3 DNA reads TGCGCCAGCACCCGTTTGGCTAGCGGGGGAGACGAGCAGTACTTC.